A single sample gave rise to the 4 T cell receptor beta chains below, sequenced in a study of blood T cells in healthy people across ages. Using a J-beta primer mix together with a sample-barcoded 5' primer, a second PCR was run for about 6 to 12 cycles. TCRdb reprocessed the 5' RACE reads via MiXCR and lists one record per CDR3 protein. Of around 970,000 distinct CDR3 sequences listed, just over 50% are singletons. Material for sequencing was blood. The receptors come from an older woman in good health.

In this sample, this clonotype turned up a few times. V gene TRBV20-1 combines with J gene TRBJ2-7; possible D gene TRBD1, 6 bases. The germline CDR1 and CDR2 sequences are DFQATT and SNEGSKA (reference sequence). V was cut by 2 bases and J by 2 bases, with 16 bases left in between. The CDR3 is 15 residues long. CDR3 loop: CSARFTGTTTYEQYF. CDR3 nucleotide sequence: TGCAGTGCTAGATTTACCGGGACAACGACCTACGAGCAGTACTTC.

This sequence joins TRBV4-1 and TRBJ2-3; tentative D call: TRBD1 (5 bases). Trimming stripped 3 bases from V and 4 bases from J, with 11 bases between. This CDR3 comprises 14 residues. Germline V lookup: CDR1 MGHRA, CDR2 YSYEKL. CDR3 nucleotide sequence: TGCGCCAGCAGCCAGGGGCAGGACGCAGATACGCAGTATTTT. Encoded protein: CASSQGQDADTQYF.

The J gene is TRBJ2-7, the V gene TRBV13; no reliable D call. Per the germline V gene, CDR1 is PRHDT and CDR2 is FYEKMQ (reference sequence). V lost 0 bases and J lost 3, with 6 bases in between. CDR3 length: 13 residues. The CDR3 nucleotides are TGTGCCAGCAGCTTAGGGAGGCGCTACGAGCAGTACTTC. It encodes CASSLGRRYEQYF.

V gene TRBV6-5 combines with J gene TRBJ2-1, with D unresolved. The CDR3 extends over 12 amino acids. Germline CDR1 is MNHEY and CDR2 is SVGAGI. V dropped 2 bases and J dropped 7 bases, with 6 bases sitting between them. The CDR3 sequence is CASSYARNEQFF. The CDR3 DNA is TGTGCCAGCAGTTACGCGAGAAATGAGCAGTTCTTC.